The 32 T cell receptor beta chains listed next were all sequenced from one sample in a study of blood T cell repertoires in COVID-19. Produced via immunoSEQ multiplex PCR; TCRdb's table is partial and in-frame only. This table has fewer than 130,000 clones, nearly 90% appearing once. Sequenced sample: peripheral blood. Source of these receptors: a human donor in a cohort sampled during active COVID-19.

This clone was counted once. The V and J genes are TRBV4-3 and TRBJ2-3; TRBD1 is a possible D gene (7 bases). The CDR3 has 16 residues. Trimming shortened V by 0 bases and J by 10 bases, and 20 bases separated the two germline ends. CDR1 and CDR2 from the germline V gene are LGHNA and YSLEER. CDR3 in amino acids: CASSQDRGTVGRPQYF. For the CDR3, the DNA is TGCGCCAGCAGCCAAGATAGGGGGACAGTAGGGAGGCCGCAGTATTTT.

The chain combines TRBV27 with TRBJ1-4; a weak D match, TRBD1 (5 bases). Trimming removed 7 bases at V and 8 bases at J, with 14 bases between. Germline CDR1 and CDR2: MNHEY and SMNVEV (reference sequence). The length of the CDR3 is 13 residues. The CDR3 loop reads CASTNGGGEKLFF. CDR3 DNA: TGTGCCAGCACTAACGGGGGAGGGGAAAAACTGTTTTTT.

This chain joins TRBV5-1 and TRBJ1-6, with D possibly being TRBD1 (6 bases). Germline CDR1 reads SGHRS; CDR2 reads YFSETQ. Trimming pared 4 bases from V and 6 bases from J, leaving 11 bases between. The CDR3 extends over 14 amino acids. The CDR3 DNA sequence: TGCGCCAGCAGCCTGGGGGCAGGTAATTCACCCCTCCACTTT. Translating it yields CASSLGAGNSPLHF.

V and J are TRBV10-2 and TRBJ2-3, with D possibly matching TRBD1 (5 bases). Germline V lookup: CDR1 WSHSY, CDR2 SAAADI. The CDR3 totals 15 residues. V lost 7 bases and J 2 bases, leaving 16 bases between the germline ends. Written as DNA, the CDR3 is TGCGCCAGCACTGGCGGACAAAGGGTCACAGATACGCAGTATTTT. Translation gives CASTGGQRVTDTQYF.

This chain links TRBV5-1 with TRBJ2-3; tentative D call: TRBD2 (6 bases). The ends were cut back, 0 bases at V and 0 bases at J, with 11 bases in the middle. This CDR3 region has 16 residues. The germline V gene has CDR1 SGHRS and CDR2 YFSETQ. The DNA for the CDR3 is TGCGCCAGCAGCTTGGCCGGGGGAGCTAGCACAGATACGCAGTATTTT. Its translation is CASSLAGGASTDTQYF.

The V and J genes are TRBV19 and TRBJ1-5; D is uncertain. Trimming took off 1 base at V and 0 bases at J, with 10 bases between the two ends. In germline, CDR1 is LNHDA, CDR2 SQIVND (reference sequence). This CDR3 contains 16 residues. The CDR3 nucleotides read TGTGCCAGTAGTATAGGAGGAACACATAGCAATCAGCCCCAGCATTTT. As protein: CASSIGGTHSNQPQHF. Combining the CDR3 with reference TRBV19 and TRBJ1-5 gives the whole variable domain DGGITQSPKYLFRKEGQNVTLSCEQNLNHDAMYWYRQDPGQGLRLIYYSQIVNDFQKGDIAEGYSVSREKKESFPLTVTSAQKNPTAFYLCASSIGGTHSNQPQHFGDGTRLSIL.

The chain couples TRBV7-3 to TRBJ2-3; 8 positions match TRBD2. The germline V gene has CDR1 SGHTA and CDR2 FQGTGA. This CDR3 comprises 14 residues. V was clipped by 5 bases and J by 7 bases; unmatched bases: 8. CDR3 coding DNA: TGTGCCAGCAGCATGCGGGGGGAGGTTAATACGCAGTATTTT. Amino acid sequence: CASSMRGEVNTQYF.

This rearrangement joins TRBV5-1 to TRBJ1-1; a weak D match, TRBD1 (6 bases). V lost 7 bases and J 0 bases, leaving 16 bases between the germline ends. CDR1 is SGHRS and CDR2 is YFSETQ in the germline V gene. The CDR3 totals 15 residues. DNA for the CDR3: TGCGCCAGCTCACAGGGATCGGGCATGAACACTGAAGCTTTCTTT. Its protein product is CASSQGSGMNTEAFF. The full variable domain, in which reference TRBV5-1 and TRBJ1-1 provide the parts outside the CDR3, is KAGVTQTPRYLIKTRGQQVTLSCSPISGHRSVSWYQQTPGQGLQFLFEYFSETQRNKGNFPGRFSGRQFSNSRSEMNVSTLELGDSALYLCASSQGSGMNTEAFFGQGTRLTVV.

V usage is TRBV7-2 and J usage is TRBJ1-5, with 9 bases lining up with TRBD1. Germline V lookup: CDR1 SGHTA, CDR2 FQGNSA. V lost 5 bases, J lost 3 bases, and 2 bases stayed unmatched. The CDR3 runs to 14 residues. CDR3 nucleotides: TGTGCCAGCAGCCGGACAGGGGACAATCAGCCCCAGCATTTT. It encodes CASSRTGDNQPQHF. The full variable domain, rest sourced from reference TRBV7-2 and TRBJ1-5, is GAGVSQSPSNKVTEKGKDVELRCDPISGHTALYWYRQSLGQGLEFLIYFQGNSAPDKSGLPSDRFSAERTGGSVSTLTIQRTQQEDSAVYLCASSRTGDNQPQHFGDGTRLSIL.

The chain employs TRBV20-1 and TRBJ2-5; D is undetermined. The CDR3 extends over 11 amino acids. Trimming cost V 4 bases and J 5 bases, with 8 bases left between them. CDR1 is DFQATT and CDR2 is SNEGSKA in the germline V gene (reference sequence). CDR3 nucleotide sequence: TGCAGTGCTAAACCCGGGGAGACCCAGTACTTC. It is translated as CSAKPGETQYF.

For the CDR3, the DNA is TGTGCCAGCAGCCAAGTATCCGGGACTGACCAAGAGACCCAGTACTTC. It specifies CASSQVSGTDQETQYF. The chain uses TRBV4-2 and TRBJ2-5, with D maybe TRBD2 (6 bases). Germline V gene sequence: CDR1 LGHNA, CDR2 YNFKEQ. V shed 1 base and J shed 0 bases, with 12 bases lying between them. The CDR3 consists of 16 residues.

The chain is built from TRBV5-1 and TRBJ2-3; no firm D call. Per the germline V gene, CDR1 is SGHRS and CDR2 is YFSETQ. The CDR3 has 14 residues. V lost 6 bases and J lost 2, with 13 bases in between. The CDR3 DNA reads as TGCGCCAGCACTGTGGAGCGAGTCACAGATACGCAGTATTTT. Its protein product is CASTVERVTDTQYF.

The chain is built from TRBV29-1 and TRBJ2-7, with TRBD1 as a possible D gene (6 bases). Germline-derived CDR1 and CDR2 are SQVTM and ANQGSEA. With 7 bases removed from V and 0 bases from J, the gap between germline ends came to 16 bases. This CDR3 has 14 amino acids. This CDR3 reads CSARAGTNSYEQYF. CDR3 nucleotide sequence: TGCAGCGCCCGGGCCGGGACAAACTCCTACGAGCAGTACTTC.

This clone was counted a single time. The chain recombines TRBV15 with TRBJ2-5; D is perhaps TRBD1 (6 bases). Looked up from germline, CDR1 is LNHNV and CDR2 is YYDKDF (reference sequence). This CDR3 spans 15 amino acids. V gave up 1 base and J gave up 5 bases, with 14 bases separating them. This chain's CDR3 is CATSRAPGVGETQYF. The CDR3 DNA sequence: TGTGCCACCAGCAGAGCCCCAGGGGTTGGGGAGACCCAGTACTTC.

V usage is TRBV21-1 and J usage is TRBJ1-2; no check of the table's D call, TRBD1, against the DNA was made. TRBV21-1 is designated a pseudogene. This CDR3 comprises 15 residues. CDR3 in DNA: TGTGCCAGCAGTTGGGGGCAGACCACCGAACAATTCTACACCTTC. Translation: CASSWGQTTEQFYTF.

The CDR3: CASSFRQGLYNEQFF. The CDR3 nucleotides read TGTGCCAGCAGTTTTCGACAGGGACTTTACAATGAGCAGTTCTTC. This chain links TRBV27 with TRBJ2-1, with D possibly matching TRBD1 (7 bases). CDR3 length: 15 residues. Trimming removed 3 bases from V and 4 bases from J, with 13 bases in between. CDR1 is MNHEY, CDR2 SMNVEV, per germline (reference sequence).

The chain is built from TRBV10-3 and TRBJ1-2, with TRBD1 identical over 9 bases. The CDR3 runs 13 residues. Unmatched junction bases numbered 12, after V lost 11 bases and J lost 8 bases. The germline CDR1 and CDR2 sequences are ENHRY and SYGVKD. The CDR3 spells CAVGQGLIIGYTF. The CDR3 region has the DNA TGTGCCGTGGGACAGGGTCTTATTATAGGCTACACCTTC.

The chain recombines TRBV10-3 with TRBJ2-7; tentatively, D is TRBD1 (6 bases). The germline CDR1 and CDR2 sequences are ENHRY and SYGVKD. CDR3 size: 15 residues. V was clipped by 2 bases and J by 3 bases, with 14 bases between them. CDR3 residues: CAISEVQGGSYEQYF. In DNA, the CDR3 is TGTGCCATCAGTGAGGTCCAAGGGGGTAGCTACGAGCAGTACTTC.

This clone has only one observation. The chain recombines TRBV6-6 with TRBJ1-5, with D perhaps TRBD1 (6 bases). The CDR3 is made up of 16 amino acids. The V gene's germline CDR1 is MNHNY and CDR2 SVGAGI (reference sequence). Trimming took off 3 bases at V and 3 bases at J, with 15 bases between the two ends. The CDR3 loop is CASSYPDSSSNQPQHF. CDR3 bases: TGTGCCAGCAGTTATCCGGACAGTTCATCCAATCAGCCCCAGCATTTT.

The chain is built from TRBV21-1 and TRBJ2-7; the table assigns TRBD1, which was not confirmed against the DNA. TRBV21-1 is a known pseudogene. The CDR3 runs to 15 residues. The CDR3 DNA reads TGTGCCAGCAGCATTCATCCGGGACAGACTCGGGAGCAGTACTTC. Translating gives CASSIHPGQTREQYF.

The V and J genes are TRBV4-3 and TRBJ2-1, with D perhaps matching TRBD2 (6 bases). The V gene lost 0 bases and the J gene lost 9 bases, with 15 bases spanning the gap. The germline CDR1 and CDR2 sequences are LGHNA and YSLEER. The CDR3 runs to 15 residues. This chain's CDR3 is CASSQENRGIGEQFF. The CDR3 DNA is TGCGCCAGCAGCCAAGAAAATCGGGGGATAGGTGAGCAGTTCTTC.

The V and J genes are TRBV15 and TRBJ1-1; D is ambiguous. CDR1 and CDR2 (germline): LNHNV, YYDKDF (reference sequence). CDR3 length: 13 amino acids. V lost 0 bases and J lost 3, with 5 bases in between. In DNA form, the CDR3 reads TGTGCCACCAGCAGAGAGCAGTACACTGAAGCTTTCTTT. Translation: CATSREQYTEAFF.

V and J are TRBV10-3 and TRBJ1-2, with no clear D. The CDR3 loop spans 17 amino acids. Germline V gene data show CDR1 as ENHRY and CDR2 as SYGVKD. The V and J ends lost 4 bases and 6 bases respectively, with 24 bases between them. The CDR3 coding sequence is TGTGCCATCAGTGGAGACGATAGCAGAGGTTCAGCGCATGGCTACACCTTC. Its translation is CAISGDDSRGSAHGYTF.

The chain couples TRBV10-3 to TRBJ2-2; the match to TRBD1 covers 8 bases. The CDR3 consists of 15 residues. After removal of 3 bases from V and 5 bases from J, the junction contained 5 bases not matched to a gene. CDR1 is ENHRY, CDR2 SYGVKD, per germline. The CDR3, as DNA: TGTGCCATCAGTGAAAGGACAGGGCGTACCGGGGAGCTGTTTTTT. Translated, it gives CAISERTGRTGELFF.

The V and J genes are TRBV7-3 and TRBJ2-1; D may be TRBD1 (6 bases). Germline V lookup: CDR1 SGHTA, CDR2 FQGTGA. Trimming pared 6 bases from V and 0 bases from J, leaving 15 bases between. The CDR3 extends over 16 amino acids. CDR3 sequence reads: CASSPTGTSSYNEQFF. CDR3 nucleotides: TGTGCCAGCAGTCCCACAGGGACGAGCTCCTACAATGAGCAGTTCTTC.

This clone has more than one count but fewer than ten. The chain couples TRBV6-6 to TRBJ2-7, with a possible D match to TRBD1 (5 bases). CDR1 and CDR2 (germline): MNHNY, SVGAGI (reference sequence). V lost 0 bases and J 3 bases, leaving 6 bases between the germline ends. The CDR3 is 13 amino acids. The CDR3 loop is CASSYSGVYEQYF. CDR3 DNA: TGTGCCAGCAGTTACTCAGGGGTCTACGAGCAGTACTTC.

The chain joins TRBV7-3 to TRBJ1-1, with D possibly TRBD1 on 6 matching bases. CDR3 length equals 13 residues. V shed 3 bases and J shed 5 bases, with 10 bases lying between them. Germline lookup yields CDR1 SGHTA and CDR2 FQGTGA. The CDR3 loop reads CASSLGARTEAFF. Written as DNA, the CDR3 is TGTGCCAGCAGCTTGGGGGCGCGTACTGAAGCTTTCTTT.

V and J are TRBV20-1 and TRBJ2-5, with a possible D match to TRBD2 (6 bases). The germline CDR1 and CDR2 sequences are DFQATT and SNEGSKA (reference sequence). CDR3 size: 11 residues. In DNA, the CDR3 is TGCAGCTGGAGGGTGGGAGAGACCCAGTACTTC. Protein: CSWRVGETQYF.

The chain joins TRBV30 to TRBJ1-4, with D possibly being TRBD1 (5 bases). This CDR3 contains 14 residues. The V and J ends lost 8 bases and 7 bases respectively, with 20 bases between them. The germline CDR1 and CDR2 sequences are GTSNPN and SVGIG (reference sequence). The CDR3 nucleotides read TGTGCCAGCCATGATGGACCGCAGGGTGAAAAACTGTTTTTT. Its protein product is CASHDGPQGEKLFF.

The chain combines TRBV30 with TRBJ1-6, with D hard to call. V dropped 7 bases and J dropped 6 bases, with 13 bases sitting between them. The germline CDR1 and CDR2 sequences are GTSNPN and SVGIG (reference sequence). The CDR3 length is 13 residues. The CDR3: CAFRHPGNSPLHF. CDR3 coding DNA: TGTGCCTTCCGACACCCCGGTAATTCACCCCTCCACTTT.

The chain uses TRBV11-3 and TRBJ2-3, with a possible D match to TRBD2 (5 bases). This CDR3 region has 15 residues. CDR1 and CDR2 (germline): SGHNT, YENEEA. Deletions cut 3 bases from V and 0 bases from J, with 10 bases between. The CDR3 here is CASSFGRTSTDTQYF. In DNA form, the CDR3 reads TGTGCCAGCAGCTTCGGGCGGACTAGCACAGATACGCAGTATTTT.

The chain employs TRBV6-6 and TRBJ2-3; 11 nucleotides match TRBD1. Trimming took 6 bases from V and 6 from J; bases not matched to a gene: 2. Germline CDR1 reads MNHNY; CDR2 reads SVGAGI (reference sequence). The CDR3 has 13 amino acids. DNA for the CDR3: TGTGCCAGCAGGGACAGGGGGCTTGATACGCAGTATTTT. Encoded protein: CASRDRGLDTQYF.